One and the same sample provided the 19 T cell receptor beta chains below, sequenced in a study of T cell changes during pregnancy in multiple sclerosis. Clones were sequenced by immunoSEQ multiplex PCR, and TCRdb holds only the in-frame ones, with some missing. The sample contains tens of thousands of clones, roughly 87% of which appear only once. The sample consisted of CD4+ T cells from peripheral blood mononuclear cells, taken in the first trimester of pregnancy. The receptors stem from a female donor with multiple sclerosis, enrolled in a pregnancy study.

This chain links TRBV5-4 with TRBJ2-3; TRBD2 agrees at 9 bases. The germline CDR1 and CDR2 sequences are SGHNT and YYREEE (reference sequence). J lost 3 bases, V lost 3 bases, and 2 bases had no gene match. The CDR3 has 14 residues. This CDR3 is CASSSLAGTDTQYF. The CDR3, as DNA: TGTGCCAGCAGCTCCCTAGCGGGGACAGATACGCAGTATTTT.

CDR3 loop: CASSPYGRDYNEQFF. CDR3 bases: TGCGCCAGCAGCCCCTACGGGCGGGATTACAATGAGCAGTTCTTC. The J gene is TRBJ2-1, the V gene TRBV5-1, with a weak D call TRBD2 (6 bases). V lost 4 bases, J lost 4 bases, and 15 bases lay in between. This CDR3 contains 15 residues. Germline lookup yields CDR1 SGHRS and CDR2 YFSETQ.

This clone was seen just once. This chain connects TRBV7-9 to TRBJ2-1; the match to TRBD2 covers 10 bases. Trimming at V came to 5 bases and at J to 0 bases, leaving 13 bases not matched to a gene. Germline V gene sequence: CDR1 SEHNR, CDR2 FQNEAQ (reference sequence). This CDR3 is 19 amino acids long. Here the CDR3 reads CASSRKGLAEFSSYNEQFF. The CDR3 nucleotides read TGTGCCAGCAGCCGAAAAGGACTAGCGGAATTTAGCTCCTACAATGAGCAGTTCTTC.

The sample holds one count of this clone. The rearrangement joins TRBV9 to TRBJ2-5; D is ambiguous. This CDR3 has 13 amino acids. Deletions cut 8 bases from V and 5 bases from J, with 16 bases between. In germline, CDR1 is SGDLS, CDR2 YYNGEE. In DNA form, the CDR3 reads TGTGCCAGTTCCTCGCTAGATGGGGAGACCCAGTACTTC. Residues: CASSSLDGETQYF.

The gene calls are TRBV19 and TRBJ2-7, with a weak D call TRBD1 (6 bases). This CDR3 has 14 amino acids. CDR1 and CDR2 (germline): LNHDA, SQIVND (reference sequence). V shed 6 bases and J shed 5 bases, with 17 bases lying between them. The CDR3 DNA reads TGTGCCAGTAGGTCGACAGGATTAAAGAACGAGCAGTACTTC. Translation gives CASRSTGLKNEQYF.

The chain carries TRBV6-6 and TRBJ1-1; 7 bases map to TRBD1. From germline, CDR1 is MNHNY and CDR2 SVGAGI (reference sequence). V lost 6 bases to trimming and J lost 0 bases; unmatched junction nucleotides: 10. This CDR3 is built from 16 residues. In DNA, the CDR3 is TGTGCCAGCAGCTACAGGGGAGGCGTTATGAACACTGAAGCTTTCTTT. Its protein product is CASSYRGGVMNTEAFF.

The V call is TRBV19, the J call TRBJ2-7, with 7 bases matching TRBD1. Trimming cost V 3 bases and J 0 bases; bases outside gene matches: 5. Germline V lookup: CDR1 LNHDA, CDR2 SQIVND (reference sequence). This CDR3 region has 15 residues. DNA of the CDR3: TGTGCCAGTAGTATCGCGACAGGGTCCTCCTACGAGCAGTACTTC. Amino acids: CASSIATGSSYEQYF.

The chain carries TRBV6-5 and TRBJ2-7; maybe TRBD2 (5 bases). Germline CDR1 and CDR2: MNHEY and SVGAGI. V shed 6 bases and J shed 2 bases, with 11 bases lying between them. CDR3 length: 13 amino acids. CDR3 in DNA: TGTGCCAGCAGGAGCGGAAATACCTACGAGCAGTACTTC. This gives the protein CASRSGNTYEQYF.

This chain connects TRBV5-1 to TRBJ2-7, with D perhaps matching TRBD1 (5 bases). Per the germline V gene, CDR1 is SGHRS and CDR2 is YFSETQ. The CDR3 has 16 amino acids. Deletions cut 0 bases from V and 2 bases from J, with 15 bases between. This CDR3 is CASSLGQFGVAYEQYF. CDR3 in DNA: TGCGCCAGCAGCTTGGGACAGTTCGGTGTGGCCTACGAGCAGTACTTC.

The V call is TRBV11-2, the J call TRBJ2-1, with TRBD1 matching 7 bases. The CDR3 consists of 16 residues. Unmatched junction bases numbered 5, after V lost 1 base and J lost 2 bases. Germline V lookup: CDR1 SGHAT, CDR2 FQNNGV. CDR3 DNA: TGTGCCAGCAGCTTAGTCCGACAGGGCCCCTACAATGAGCAGTTCTTC. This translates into CASSLVRQGPYNEQFF.

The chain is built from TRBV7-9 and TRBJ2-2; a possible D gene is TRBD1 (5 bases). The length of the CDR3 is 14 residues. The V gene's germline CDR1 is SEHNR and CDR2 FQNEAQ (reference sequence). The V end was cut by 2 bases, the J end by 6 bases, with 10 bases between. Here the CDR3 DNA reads TGTGCCAGCAGCTTATTAGGGGTCCCCGGGGAGCTGTTTTTT. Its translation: CASSLLGVPGELFF.

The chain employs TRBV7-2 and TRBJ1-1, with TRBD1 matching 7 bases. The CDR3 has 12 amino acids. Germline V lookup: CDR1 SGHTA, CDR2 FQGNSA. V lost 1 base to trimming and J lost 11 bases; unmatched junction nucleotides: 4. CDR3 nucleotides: TGTGCCAGCAGCTTAGACAGGGGACGCGCTTTCTTT. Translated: CASSLDRGRAFF. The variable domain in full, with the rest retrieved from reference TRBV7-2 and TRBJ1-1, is GAGVSQSPSNKVTEKGKDVELRCDPISGHTALYWYRQSLGQGLEFLIYFQGNSAPDKSGLPSDRFSAERTGGSVSTLTIQRTQQEDSAVYLCASSLDRGRAFFGQGTRLTVV.

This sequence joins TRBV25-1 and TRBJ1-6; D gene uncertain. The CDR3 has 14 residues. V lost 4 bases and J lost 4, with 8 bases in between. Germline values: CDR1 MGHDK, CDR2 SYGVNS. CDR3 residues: CASSGGKYNSPLHF. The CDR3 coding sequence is TGTGCCAGCAGTGGAGGGAAATATAATTCACCCCTCCACTTT. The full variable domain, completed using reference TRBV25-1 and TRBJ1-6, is EADIYQTPRYLVIGTGKKITLECSQTMGHDKMYWYQQDPGMELHLIHYSYGVNSTEKGDLSSESTVSRIRTEHFPLTLESARPSHTSQYLCASSGGKYNSPLHFGNGTRLTVT.

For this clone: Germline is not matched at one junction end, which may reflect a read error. The CDR3, as DNA: TGTGCCAGCAGCTTGGCAGGGGGGCAGACCTTC. This translates into CASSLAGGQTF. The V call is TRBV7-8, the J call TRBJ2-7; TRBD1 is a possible D gene (7 bases). There are 11 residues in the CDR3. Germline lookup yields CDR1 SGHVS and CDR2 FQNEAQ. Drawing the rest from reference TRBV7-8 and TRBJ2-7, the complete variable domain is GAGVSQSPRYKVAKRGQDVALRCDPISGHVSLFWYQQALGQGPEFLTYFQNEAQLDKSGLPSDRFFAERPEGSVSTLKIQRTQQEDSAVYLCASSLAGGQTFGPGTRLTVT.

The CDR3 protein is CASSLGTGHQPQHF. The CDR3 bases are TGTGCCAGCAGCTTGGGGACAGGGCATCAGCCCCAGCATTTT. The chain employs TRBV6-5 and TRBJ1-5, with 9 bases that match TRBD1. The CDR3 runs to 14 residues. V shed 6 bases, J shed 5 bases, and the junction held 5 bases outside the gene matches. Germline assignment: CDR1 MNHEY and CDR2 SVGAGI.

This CDR3 is CARSPGRGGETQYF. CDR3 DNA: TGTGCCAGAAGCCCGGGCCGGGGGGGGGAGACCCAGTACTTC. V is TRBV7-5 and J is TRBJ2-5; the table's TRBD2 call for D was not verified on the DNA. TRBV7-5 corresponds to a pseudogene. The length of the CDR3 is 14 residues.

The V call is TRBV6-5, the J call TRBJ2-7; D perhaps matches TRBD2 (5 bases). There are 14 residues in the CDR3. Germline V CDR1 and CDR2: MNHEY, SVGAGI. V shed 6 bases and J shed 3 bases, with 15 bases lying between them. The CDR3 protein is CASRRTQRSYEQYF. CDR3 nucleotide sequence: TGTGCCAGCAGAAGGACTCAGAGGAGCTACGAGCAGTACTTC.

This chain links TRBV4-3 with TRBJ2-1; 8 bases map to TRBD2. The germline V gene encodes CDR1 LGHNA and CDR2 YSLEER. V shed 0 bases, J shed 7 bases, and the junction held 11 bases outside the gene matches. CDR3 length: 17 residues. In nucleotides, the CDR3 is TGCGCCAGCAGCCAAGATCGTACGGCGGGAGGAGGTAATGAGCAGTTCTTC. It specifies CASSQDRTAGGGNEQFF.

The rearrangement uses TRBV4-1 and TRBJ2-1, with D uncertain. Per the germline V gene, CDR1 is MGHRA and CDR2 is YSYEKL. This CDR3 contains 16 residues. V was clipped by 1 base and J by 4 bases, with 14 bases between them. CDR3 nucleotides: TGCGCCAGCAGCCAAGTCGACATCCTCCAATACAATGAGCAGTTCTTC. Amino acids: CASSQVDILQYNEQFF.